This is a list of T cell receptor beta chains from one sample in a study of vaccination effects on CD4 cells after COVID-19. TCRdb's table, derived via immunoSEQ multiplex PCR, lists solely in-frame clones and lacks some. The data contain just under 45,000 clones, around 80% of them seen just once; the ten biggest clones take up under 14%. Their recognized antigens are unknown. This specimen was CD4+ T cells from PBMCs cultured with SARS-CoV-2 spike peptides, taken before COVID-19 vaccination. Receptors originate from a human donor who received a COVID-19 vaccine. Both conserved end residues are part of each CDR3. The D gene is left open where the match is weak. Only some rows state a clone size, as once, few, many or a class for expanded clones.

size: .; V: TRBV7-3; J: TRBJ2-5; D: .; DNA: TGTGCCAGCAGCTTGCCACCCGGGGAGACCCAGTACTTC; CDR3: CASSLPPGETQYF
size: .; V: TRBV3-1/TRBV3-2; J: TRBJ2-3; D: TRBD2; DNA: TGTGCCAGCAGTCGCGGGACTAGCGGGGGCTATAGCACAGATACGCAGTATTTT; CDR3: CASSRGTSGGYSTDTQYF
size: .; V: TRBV19; J: TRBJ2-3; D: TRBD1; DNA: TGTGCCAGTTCGGACAGGGGGGACACAGATACGCAGTATTTT; CDR3: CASSDRGDTDTQYF
size: .; V: TRBV6-1; J: TRBJ1-6; D: .; DNA: TGTGCCAGCAGTGAAGTAGATAATTCACCCCTCCACTTT; CDR3: CASSEVDNSPLHF
size: .; V: TRBV18; J: TRBJ1-3; D: .; DNA: TGTGCCAGCTCACCATCCAGGCAGACGGGAAACACCATATATTTT; CDR3: CASSPSRQTGNTIYF
size: .; V: TRBV6-5; J: TRBJ1-5; D: .; DNA: TGTGCCAGCAGTTACTCGAGCGATCAGCCCCAGCATTTT; CDR3: CASSYSSDQPQHF
size: .; V: TRBV7-9; J: TRBJ1-1; D: .; DNA: TGTGCCAGCAGCGAAACAGGGTTCGCAGCTTTCTTT; CDR3: CASSETGFAAFF
size: .; V: TRBV27; J: TRBJ1-6; D: .; DNA: TGTGCCAGCAGAAGCTCCTATAATTCACCCCTCCACTTT; CDR3: CASRSSYNSPLHF
size: .; V: TRBV11-1; J: TRBJ1-1; D: .; DNA: TGTGCCAGCAGCTTAGCTGGGGGAGGCACTGAAGCTTTCTTT; CDR3: CASSLAGGGTEAFF
size: .; V: TRBV19; J: TRBJ2-1; D: .; DNA: TGTGCCAGTACCCCTGGGGACTCGTACAATGAGCAGTTCTTC; CDR3: CASTPGDSYNEQFF
size: .; V: TRBV5-1; J: TRBJ2-6; D: TRBD1; DNA: TGCGCCAGCAGCACCGGGACAGCGTACTCTGGGGCCAACGTCCTGACTTTC; CDR3: CASSTGTAYSGANVLTF
size: .; V: TRBV10-3; J: TRBJ1-6; D: .; DNA: TGTGCCATCAGTGAGGTGGGGAGCTCCTATAATTCACCCCTCCACTTT; CDR3: CAISEVGSSYNSPLHF
size: .; V: TRBV27; J: TRBJ1-1; D: .; DNA: TGTGCCAGCAGTTTATTATTCATGAACACTGAAGCTTTCTTT; CDR3: CASSLLFMNTEAFF
size: few; V: TRBV6-2/TRBV6-3; J: TRBJ1-1; D: .; DNA: TGTGCCAGCAGCCGGTTGACAGTAAACACTGAAGCTTTCTTT; CDR3: CASSRLTVNTEAFF
size: few; V: TRBV7-3; J: TRBJ2-2; D: TRBD1; DNA: TGTGCCAGCAGCCAACAGGGGTTGAACACCGGGGAGCTGTTTTTT; CDR3: CASSQQGLNTGELFF
size: .; V: TRBV7-2; J: TRBJ1-5; D: .; DNA: TGTGCCAGCAGCTTAGCCACCAATCAGCCCCAGCATTTT; CDR3: CASSLATNQPQHF
size: .; V: TRBV12-1; J: TRBJ2-3; D: .; DNA: TGTGCCAGCAGCAAAAGACTAGCGGGGGCCTCTAGCACAGATACGCAGTATTTT; CDR3: CASSKRLAGASSTDTQYF
size: .; V: TRBV2; J: TRBJ1-5; D: .; DNA: TGTGCCAGCAGTTACCGGGCCTGGGGCAATCAGCCCCAGCATTTT; CDR3: CASSYRAWGNQPQHF
size: .; V: TRBV28; J: TRBJ1-2; D: .; DNA: TGTGCCAGCAGTTTAGGGAATTATGGCTACACCTTC; CDR3: CASSLGNYGYTF
size: .; V: TRBV9; J: TRBJ2-3; D: TRBD1; DNA: TGTGCCAGCAGCCATAGAGCCCGGGACAGGGGGAAATTAAGCACAGATACGCAGTATTTT; CDR3: CASSHRARDRGKLSTDTQYF
size: once; V: TRBV11-2; J: TRBJ1-1; D: TRBD1; DNA: TGTGCCAGCAGCCAAGGGACAGGGGGCTATGCTGAAGCTTTCTTT; CDR3: CASSQGTGGYAEAFF
size: .; V: TRBV7-3; J: TRBJ2-3; D: TRBD2; DNA: TGTGCCAGCAGCCTCGGACTAGCGGTAGATACGCAGTATTTT; CDR3: CASSLGLAVDTQYF
size: .; V: TRBV19; J: TRBJ2-3; D: TRBD2; DNA: TGTGCCAGTAGGGCCCAAAAAATAGCGGGGGGGCGTTCCGATACGCAGTATTTT; CDR3: CASRAQKIAGGRSDTQYF
size: .; V: TRBV7-2; J: TRBJ2-5; D: .; DNA: TGTGCCAGCAGCTCCAGGGACCCGGGGACCCAGTACTTC; CDR3: CASSSRDPGTQYF
size: .; V: TRBV6-1; J: TRBJ2-3; D: TRBD2; DNA: TGTGCCAGCAGTGAACTGTCCACGGGAGGAGATACGCAGTATTTT; CDR3: CASSELSTGGDTQYF
size: .; V: TRBV30; J: TRBJ1-2; D: .; DNA: TGTGCCTGGAAGGTTGGCCAGCAATACTACACCTTC; CDR3: CAWKVGQQYYTF
size: .; V: TRBV19; J: TRBJ1-2; D: .; DNA: TGTGCCAGTAGTATTGCCCAGAGGGGCGGTGGCTACACCTTC; CDR3: CASSIAQRGGGYTF
size: .; V: TRBV2; J: TRBJ1-2; D: .; DNA: TGTGCCAGCAGGGTAAGGGAGAACTATGGCTACACCTTC; CDR3: CASRVRENYGYTF
size: few; V: TRBV11-1; J: TRBJ2-2; D: .; DNA: TGTGCCAGCAAAAACAGGACGAACACCGGGGAGCTGTTTTTT; CDR3: CASKNRTNTGELFF
size: .; V: TRBV10-2; J: TRBJ1-1; D: .; DNA: TGCGCCAGCAGTGAGGCCCGAGGGAACACTGAAGCTTTCTTT; CDR3: CASSEARGNTEAFF
size: .; V: TRBV24-1; J: TRBJ1-2; D: TRBD1; DNA: TGTGCCACCAGTGCGGGACAGGGTCACTACACCTTC; CDR3: CATSAGQGHYTF
size: .; V: TRBV5-1; J: TRBJ1-4; D: .; DNA: TGCGCCAGCAGAACCGGGACGGATCATGAAAAACTGTTTTTT; CDR3: CASRTGTDHEKLFF
size: .; V: TRBV5-1; J: TRBJ2-5; D: .; DNA: TGCGCCAGCAGCCCTGGAGATGCGGGGCAAGAGACCCAGTACTTC; CDR3: CASSPGDAGQETQYF
size: .; V: TRBV7-2; J: TRBJ1-2; D: .; DNA: TGTGCCAGCAGCCGGGACCTCTATGGCTACACCTTC; CDR3: CASSRDLYGYTF
size: .; V: TRBV14; J: TRBJ2-1; D: .; DNA: TGTGCCAGCCGACGTGGTGGGCTTGGCAATGAGCAGTTCTTC; CDR3: CASRRGGLGNEQFF
size: .; V: TRBV4-2; J: TRBJ1-5; D: .; DNA: TGTGCCAGCAGCCAAGTTGGAGGGAATCAGCCCCAGCATTTT; CDR3: CASSQVGGNQPQHF
size: .; V: TRBV19; J: TRBJ1-1; D: .; DNA: TGTGCCAGTAGTATTAGGTGGGGAGAGAACACTGAAGCTTTCTTT; CDR3: CASSIRWGENTEAFF
size: .; V: TRBV10-3; J: TRBJ1-6; D: TRBD1; DNA: TGTGCCATCACTTCGGGACAGGCCCTTAATTCACCCCTCCACTTT; CDR3: CAITSGQALNSPLHF
size: .; V: TRBV7-9; J: TRBJ2-1; D: TRBD2; DNA: TGTGCCAGCAGTTGGTCGGATAGCGGGCTCGGTGAGCAGTTCTTC; CDR3: CASSWSDSGLGEQFF
size: few; V: TRBV7-9; J: TRBJ1-2; D: .; DNA: TGTGCCAGCAGCCTGGTCGAAGGTGGCTACACCTTC; CDR3: CASSLVEGGYTF
size: .; V: TRBV2; J: TRBJ2-5; D: TRBD2; DNA: TGTGCCAGCATCTTCGGCCCGGGAGGAGAAGAGACCCAGTACTTC; CDR3: CASIFGPGGEETQYF
size: few; V: TRBV6-5; J: TRBJ1-1; D: .; DNA: TGTGCCAGCAGGAAAGACGGAGGAGCTTTCTTT; CDR3: CASRKDGGAFF
size: .; V: TRBV12-3/TRBV12-4; J: TRBJ1-1; D: .; DNA: TGTGCCAGCAGTTTGAACCGGAACACTGAAGCTTTCTTT; CDR3: CASSLNRNTEAFF
size: few; V: TRBV7-9; J: TRBJ1-4; D: .; DNA: TGTGCCAGCAGCTTCGTGAATGAAAAACTGTTTTTT; CDR3: CASSFVNEKLFF
size: once; V: TRBV5-5; J: TRBJ1-1; D: .; DNA: TGTGCCAGCAGCTTGGCGAGGCAGGGGAACACTGAAGCTTTCTTT; CDR3: CASSLARQGNTEAFF
size: .; V: TRBV3-1/TRBV3-2; J: TRBJ2-3; D: TRBD1; DNA: TGTGCCAGCAGCCAAGGGACAGGGGGCACAGATACGCAGTATTTT; CDR3: CASSQGTGGTDTQYF
size: .; V: TRBV9; J: TRBJ2-1; D: TRBD1; DNA: TGTGCCAGCAGCGTAGGAAGGGGGCCCCGCTACAATGAGCAGTTCTTC; CDR3: CASSVGRGPRYNEQFF
size: .; V: TRBV19; J: TRBJ2-2; D: TRBD1; DNA: TGTGCCAGTAGTCCGGACAGGGGGCCGGGCACCGGGGAGCTGTTTTTT; CDR3: CASSPDRGPGTGELFF
size: .; V: TRBV28; J: TRBJ1-1; D: .; DNA: TGTGCCAGCATTCCATCCGGACAACTGAACACTGAAGCTTTCTTT; CDR3: CASIPSGQLNTEAFF
size: .; V: TRBV24-1; J: TRBJ1-5; D: .; DNA: TGTGCCACCAGTGTTCACTATAGCAATCAGCCCCAGCATTTT; CDR3: CATSVHYSNQPQHF
size: .; V: TRBV27; J: TRBJ1-1; D: TRBD1; DNA: TGTGCCAGCACCGGACAGGGGAGGGCTTTCTTT; CDR3: CASTGQGRAFF